This T cell receptor beta chain was profiled in a study of T cell responses to AZD1222 COVID-19 vaccine. Of note for this clone: Its antigen is still unknown.

V shed 4 bases and J 0 bases; nucleotides not matched to a gene: 9. CDR1 SGHKS and CDR2 YYEKEE come from the germline V gene (reference sequence). The CDR3 length is 18 residues. Using immunoSEQ multiplex PCR, the repertoire was profiled, and TCRdb retains in-frame clones only, with some absent. The sample consists of roughly 84,000 clones, approximately 85% of them appearing once. Study outcomes and limitations: Seropositive AZD1222 recipients at baseline numbered only 6 or 7.

Specimen: peripheral blood, collected 28 days after the second AZD1222 dose. This clonotype originated in an adult who received the AZD1222 COVID-19 vaccine. V gene TRBV5-5 combines with J gene TRBJ2-1; 11 bases are a match to TRBD1. This CDR3 is CASSPGQGGPSSYNEQFF. Here the CDR3 DNA reads TGTGCCAGCAGCCCGGGACAGGGGGGACCCAGCTCCTACAATGAGCAGTTCTTC.